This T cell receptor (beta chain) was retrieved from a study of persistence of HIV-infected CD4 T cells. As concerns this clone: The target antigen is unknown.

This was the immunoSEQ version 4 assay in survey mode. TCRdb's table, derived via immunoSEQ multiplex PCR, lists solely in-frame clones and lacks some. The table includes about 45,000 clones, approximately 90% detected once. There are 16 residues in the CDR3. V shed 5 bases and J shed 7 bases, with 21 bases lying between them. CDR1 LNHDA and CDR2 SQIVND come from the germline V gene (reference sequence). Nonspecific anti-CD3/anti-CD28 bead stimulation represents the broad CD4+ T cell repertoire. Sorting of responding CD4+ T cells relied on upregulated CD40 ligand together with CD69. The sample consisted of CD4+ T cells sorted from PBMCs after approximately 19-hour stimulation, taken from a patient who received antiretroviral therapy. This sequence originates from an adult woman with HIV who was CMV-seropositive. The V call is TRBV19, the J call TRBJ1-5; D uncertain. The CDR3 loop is CASSPHSRVSEQPQHF. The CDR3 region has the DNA TGTGCCAGTAGTCCGCACTCGCGGGTTTCGGAACAGCCCCAGCATTTT. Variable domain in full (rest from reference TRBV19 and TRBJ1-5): DGGITQSPKYLFRKEGQNVTLSCEQNLNHDAMYWYRQDPGQGLRLIYYSQIVNDFQKGDIAEGYSVSREKKESFPLTVTSAQKNPTAFYLCASSPHSRVSEQPQHFGDGTRLSIL.